The 7 T cell receptor beta chains below were found in one sample sequenced in a study of T cell responses to AZD1222 COVID-19 vaccine. Some clones are missing from TCRdb's copy, which holds only in-frame ones; the method was immunoSEQ multiplex PCR. Altogether 65,000 to 90,000 clones are present, 85% to 90% being singletons, with the ten largest covering roughly 7.5%. Specimen: peripheral blood, collected on day 0 of AZD1222 vaccination. These receptors originate from an adult in good health.

This clone has a single count. The V call is TRBV18, the J call TRBJ1-5; no definite D call. The germline V gene encodes CDR1 KGHSH and CDR2 LQKENI. There are 15 residues in the CDR3. Trimming pared 1 base from V and 4 bases from J, leaving 11 bases between. The CDR3 protein is CASSPQGLGNQPQHF. CDR3 bases: TGTGCCAGCTCACCACAGGGTTTGGGGAATCAGCCCCAGCATTTT. Full variable domain (outside the CDR3, taken from reference TRBV18 and TRBJ1-5): NAGVMQNPRHLVRRRGQEARLRCSPMKGHSHVYWYRQLPEEGLKFMVYLQKENIIDESGMPKERFSAEFPKEGPSILRIQQVVRGDSAAYFCASSPQGLGNQPQHFGDGTRLSIL.

This chain uses TRBV9 with TRBJ1-3; D is unclear. V was trimmed by 0 bases and J by 0 bases, leaving 7 bases between them. The CDR3 spans 15 residues. Germline loops: CDR1 SGDLS, CDR2 YYNGEE. DNA for the CDR3: TGTGCCAGCAGCGTAGGGCACGACTCTGGAAACACCATATATTTT. It codes for CASSVGHDSGNTIYF.

This clone was counted a single time. The identical CDR3 is also encoded by other nucleotide sequences in the sample. The CDR3: CASSPRREAFF. CDR3 nucleotides: TGTGCCAGCAGCCCCCGGAGGGAAGCTTTCTTT. The V and J genes are TRBV28 and TRBJ1-1; D is uncertain. Trimming shortened V by 6 bases and J by 8 bases, and 10 bases separated the two germline ends. The CDR3 loop spans 11 amino acids. Germline CDR1 and CDR2: MDHEN and SYDVKM.

The genes are TRBV3-1 (or the pseudogene TRBV3-2) and TRBJ2-2, with D tentatively TRBD2 (5 bases). The CDR3 runs to 17 residues. Germline V lookup: CDR1 LGHDT, CDR2 YNNKEL (reference sequence). Trimming cost V 1 base and J 1 base, with 13 bases left between them. CDR3 in DNA: TGTGCCAGCAGCCAAGTCAATATCCGGGGGAACACCGGGGAGCTGTTTTTT. Amino acid sequence: CASSQVNIRGNTGELFF.

This sequence joins TRBV5-1 and TRBJ2-7; D perhaps matches TRBD1 (7 bases). V was clipped by 1 base and J by 2 bases, with 13 bases between them. This CDR3 has 15 amino acids. Germline assignment: CDR1 SGHRS and CDR2 YFSETQ. CDR3 DNA sequence: TGCGCCAGCAGCTTGCAAGCAGGGGGGCCCTACGAGCAGTACTTC. It specifies CASSLQAGGPYEQYF.

This chain uses TRBV19 with TRBJ2-2, with D maybe TRBD1 (6 bases). CDR3 length: 15 amino acids. Per germline, CDR1 LNHDA and CDR2 SQIVND (reference sequence). V lost 4 bases, J lost 0 bases, and 9 bases lay in between. CDR3 protein: CASSRTVANTGELFF. DNA for the CDR3: TGTGCCAGTAGTAGGACAGTTGCGAACACCGGGGAGCTGTTTTTT.

The CDR3 DNA is TGTGCCAGCAGTTCCGGGAGGGGGCCTGGAAACACCATATATTTT. Amino acid sequence: CASSSGRGPGNTIYF. This chain joins TRBV28 and TRBJ1-3, with TRBD1 identical over 7 bases. The CDR3 spans 15 residues. CDR1 and CDR2 (germline): MDHEN, SYDVKM. With V trimmed by 4 bases and J by 2 bases, 5 bases remained unmatched.